Sequencing of this T cell receptor beta chain was carried out in a study of regulatory T cells in long-lasting Graves disease. Construction of TCR beta libraries relied on iRepertoire HTBI primers and on Arm-PCR targeting CDR3 regions. Authors' methods: The samples included 60 to 75 TRBV and some 14 TRBJ segments. TCRdb fed the multiplex PCR reads into MiXCR, producing one record per CDR3 protein. The V and J calls shown here were made by TCRdb, not taken from the authors' results. The sample lists 360,000 or so distinct CDR3 sequences; roughly 12% were seen once. Described time point: newly diagnosed GD, antithyroid drugs for less than 3 months. Construction of the TCR library relied on RNA isolated from PBMCs. Graves' disease diagnosis followed American Thyroid Association guidelines. This clonotype was found many times. These records were also assigned to another study, of T cells in Graves' hyperthyroidism and ophthalmopathy. According to that study: The study used the HTBI primer set for a first-round RT-PCR of the TCR CDR3.

The sample was peripheral blood mononuclear cells (PBMCs), taken at new diagnosis, from a patient treated with antithyroid drugs. This receptor was obtained from a young woman with Graves disease.

CDR3 protein: CASSLDPTSGRTKETQYF. The CDR3 DNA sequence: TGTGCCAGCAGTTTAGACCCGACTAGCGGGAGGACAAAAGAGACCCAGTACTTC. The chain recombines TRBV28 with TRBJ2-5; 13 bases align to TRBD2. The CDR3 has 18 residues. The germline gives CDR1 MDHEN, CDR2 SYDVKM. With V trimmed by 2 bases and J by 3 bases, 9 bases remained unmatched.